Below are 23 T cell receptor beta chains sequenced from a single sample in a study of beta chain features in type 1 diabetes. Expressed TCRB transcripts were sequenced after all isolated RNA was converted to cDNA. The table came from immunoSEQ multiplex PCR; TCRdb's copy has only in-frame clones and leaves some out. The sample has under 550,000 clones; more than 9.5% are singletons. The sequenced sample consisted of naive CD4+ T cells from blood. The receptors shown here come from a woman aged 18-30 years in good health.

J is TRBJ1-2 and V is TRBV30, with a tentative D call TRBD1 (5 bases). The CDR3 runs to 14 residues. V lost 0 bases to trimming and J lost 4 bases, with 12 bases between them. The germline V gene encodes CDR1 GTSNPN and CDR2 SVGIG (reference sequence). The CDR3 is CAWSVMGDLYGYTF. The DNA of the CDR3 is TGTGCCTGGAGTGTAATGGGGGACCTCTATGGCTACACCTTC.

There are a few counts of this clone. The CDR3 protein is CASLDRGKDEQFF. CDR3 bases: TGCGCCAGCCTCGACAGGGGCAAGGATGAGCAGTTCTTC. V and J are TRBV5-1 and TRBJ2-1, with 8 bases that match TRBD1. J was trimmed by 8 bases and V by 7 bases; bases with no gene match: 8. This CDR3 region has 13 residues. The V gene's germline CDR1 is SGHRS and CDR2 YFSETQ. The full variable domain, completed using reference TRBV5-1 and TRBJ2-1, is KAGVTQTPRYLIKTRGQQVTLSCSPISGHRSVSWYQQTPGQGLQFLFEYFSETQRNKGNFPGRFSGRQFSNSRSEMNVSTLELGDSALYLCASLDRGKDEQFFGPGTRLTVL.

This clone was detected only once. The V and J genes are TRBV7-3 and TRBJ1-6, with D maybe TRBD1 (5 bases). V lost 6 bases and J 6 bases, leaving 15 bases between the germline ends. CDR1 is SGHTA, CDR2 FQGTGA, per germline. The CDR3 contains 15 residues. CDR3 coding DNA: TGTGCCAGCAGGCTCGACAGTGCCGCTAATTCACCCCTCCACTTT. Translating gives CASRLDSAANSPLHF. The variable domain in full, with the rest retrieved from reference TRBV7-3 and TRBJ1-6, is GAGVSQTPSNKVTEKGKYVELRCDPISGHTALYWYRQSLGQGPEFLIYFQGTGAADDSGLPNDRFFAVRPEGSVSTLKIQRTERGDSAVYLCASRLDSAANSPLHFGNGTRLTVT.

The rearrangement joins TRBV29-1 to TRBJ1-5; D possibly corresponds to TRBD1 (5 bases). The CDR3 has 14 residues. Trimming cost V 5 bases and J 3 bases, with 14 bases left between them. CDR1 SQVTM and CDR2 ANQGSEA come from the germline V gene. The CDR3 loop reads CSVSEGFYNQPQHF. CDR3 nucleotides: TGCAGCGTTTCGGAGGGGTTTTACAATCAGCCCCAGCATTTT. Combining the CDR3 with reference TRBV29-1 and TRBJ1-5 gives the whole variable domain SAVISQKPSRDICQRGTSLTIQCQVDSQVTMMFWYRQQPGQSLTLIATANQGSEATYESGFVIDKFPISRPNLTFSTLTVSNMSPEDSSIYLCSVSEGFYNQPQHFGDGTRLSIL.

This clone was picked up a small number of times. The CDR3 region is CASSTGTGRFMNTEAFF. In DNA, the CDR3 is TGTGCCAGTAGTACGGGGACAGGGAGATTCATGAACACTGAAGCTTTCTTT. V usage is TRBV19 and J usage is TRBJ1-1; 9 positions match TRBD1. Trimming at V came to 4 bases and at J to 0 bases, leaving 9 bases not matched to a gene. Germline assignment: CDR1 LNHDA and CDR2 SQIVND (reference sequence). The CDR3 sequence is 17 residues long.

The chain recombines TRBV18 with TRBJ2-1; D is possibly TRBD2 (5 bases). The germline V gene encodes CDR1 KGHSH and CDR2 LQKENI. CDR3 length: 16 amino acids. The V and J ends lost 3 bases and 3 bases respectively, with 15 bases between them. CDR3 sequence reads: CASSPTRNTRYNEQFF. CDR3 DNA: TGTGCCAGCTCACCCACTAGGAATACGCGCTACAATGAGCAGTTCTTC.

This clone was observed a few times. J is TRBJ1-1 and V is TRBV20-1; D unresolved. V was pared by 3 bases and J by 6 bases, with 8 bases between. The CDR3 is 11 residues long. In germline, CDR1 is DFQATT, CDR2 SNEGSKA (reference sequence). The CDR3 bases are TGCAGTGCTAGTGTGGTTCCTGAAGCTTTCTTT. Its translation is CSASVVPEAFF.

This clone was observed a few times. CDR3 loop: CAISEGGDFGAQYF. CDR3 DNA sequence: TGTGCCATCAGTGAGGGGGGGGACTTCGGCGCCCAGTACTTC. The chain recombines TRBV10-3 with TRBJ2-5, with TRBD2 identical over 7 bases. This CDR3 contains 14 residues. Germline values: CDR1 ENHRY, CDR2 SYGVKD. Trimming removed 2 bases from V and 9 bases from J; junction bases left unmatched: 9.

This clone has just a few counts. The chain has TRBV28 and TRBJ2-2; a weak D match, TRBD1 (6 bases). Germline V lookup: CDR1 MDHEN, CDR2 SYDVKM. Trimming removed 4 bases from V and 6 bases from J, with 15 bases in between. The CDR3 loop spans 15 amino acids. DNA for the CDR3: TGTGCCAGCAGTTCAGGGGCGAGTCGGGCCGGGGAGCTGTTTTTT. The encoded protein is CASSSGASRAGELFF.

A few counts support this clone. Other DNA sequences within the sample encode an identical CDR3. The J gene is TRBJ2-1, the V gene TRBV9, with 11 bases identical to TRBD2. CDR3 length: 15 amino acids. Trimming cost V 2 bases and J 2 bases; bases outside gene matches: 0. Germline V CDR1 and CDR2: SGDLS, YYNGEE. The CDR3 coding sequence is TGTGCCAGCAGCGTGGGACTAGCGGCCTACAATGAGCAGTTCTTC. Its protein product is CASSVGLAAYNEQFF.

This clone showed up just a few times. J is TRBJ2-3 and V is TRBV19; maybe TRBD2 (6 bases). The CDR3 runs 15 residues. Trimming cost V 10 bases and J 6 bases, with 23 bases left between them. From germline, CDR1 is LNHDA and CDR2 SQIVND (reference sequence). CDR3 sequence: CATMRRGIYSDTQYF. The CDR3 nucleotides are TGTGCCACCATGAGGAGGGGCATATACTCCGATACGCAGTATTTT.

The V call is TRBV2, the J call TRBJ2-1, with 11 bases matching TRBD2. V lost 1 base to trimming and J lost 7 bases; unmatched junction nucleotides: 12. The CDR3 has 18 residues. Germline V gene data show CDR1 as SNHLY and CDR2 as FYNNEI. DNA of the CDR3: TGTGCCAGCAGTGAAGGATTAACTAGCGGGAGCAGAGGTAATGAGCAGTTCTTC. Encoded protein: CASSEGLTSGSRGNEQFF.

This clone showed up just a few times. The chain employs TRBV29-1 and TRBJ1-2; D is uncertain. Germline V gene lookup returns CDR1 SQVTM and CDR2 ANQGSEA. Trimming took off 6 bases at V and 2 bases at J, with 10 bases between the two ends. The CDR3 spans 12 residues. The CDR3 region is CSVAAWNYGYTF. The DNA for the CDR3 is TGCAGCGTAGCTGCTTGGAACTATGGCTACACCTTC.

This clone has just a few counts. The gene calls are TRBV6-6 and TRBJ1-2; 7 bases align to TRBD1. Germline V gene sequence: CDR1 MNHNY, CDR2 SVGAGI (reference sequence). The CDR3 is made up of 13 amino acids. V was clipped by 1 base and J by 6 bases; unmatched bases: 2. The CDR3 DNA reads TGTGCCAGCAGTTACTTAGGGGGCGATGGCTACACCTTC. Translation gives CASSYLGGDGYTF.

This clone has a handful of counts. J is TRBJ2-4 and V is TRBV7-9, with D tentatively TRBD1 or TRBD2 (5 bases each). This CDR3 has 16 residues. Germline V gene data show CDR1 as SEHNR and CDR2 as FQNEAQ (reference sequence). V gave up 6 bases and J gave up 8 bases, with 23 bases separating them. Here the CDR3 DNA reads TGTGCCAGCAGTCCCCCCCGGGACGCCTTGCCGGACATTCAGTACTTC. Encoded protein: CASSPPRDALPDIQYF.

This clone has more than one count but fewer than ten. The V call is TRBV30, the J call TRBJ1-4, with a tentative D call TRBD1 (6 bases). Deletions cut 3 bases from V and 10 bases from J, with 21 bases between. The germline gives CDR1 GTSNPN, CDR2 SVGIG (reference sequence). This CDR3 has 15 amino acids. For the CDR3, the DNA is TGTGCCTGGAGGGCGAAGGGCAGGGGTCCGGGAAAACTGTTTTTT. Translating it yields CAWRAKGRGPGKLFF.

This clone was seen only a few times. The CDR3 region is CASSLGSAGDQETQYF. CDR3 DNA sequence: TGTGCCAGCAGCTTAGGTTCAGCGGGGGACCAAGAGACCCAGTACTTC. The V gene is TRBV7-9, the J gene TRBJ2-5; 8 nucleotides agree with TRBD2. Germline lookup yields CDR1 SEHNR and CDR2 FQNEAQ (reference sequence). The CDR3 runs 16 residues. V dropped 1 base and J dropped 0; count of bases not matched to a gene: 4.

Only a few counts were recorded for this clone. The genes are TRBV7-2 and TRBJ2-3; D is unresolved. The V end lost 7 bases, the J end lost 2 bases, and 7 bases lay between the germline ends. CDR3 length: 12 residues. The germline gives CDR1 SGHTA, CDR2 FQGNSA. CDR3 bases: TGTGCCAGCAATACCCCCACAGATACGCAGTATTTT. Its translation is CASNTPTDTQYF. Variable domain in full (rest from reference TRBV7-2 and TRBJ2-3): GAGVSQSPSNKVTEKGKDVELRCDPISGHTALYWYRQSLGQGLEFLIYFQGNSAPDKSGLPSDRFSAERTGGSVSTLTIQRTQQEDSAVYLCASNTPTDTQYFGPGTRLTVL.

This clone was seen a handful of times. The chain employs TRBV28 and TRBJ2-5; 15 nucleotides agree with TRBD2. The CDR3 totals 18 residues. V shed 6 bases and J 7 bases; nucleotides not matched to a gene: 15. Per the germline V gene, CDR1 is MDHEN and CDR2 is SYDVKM. The CDR3 coding sequence is TGTGCCAGCAGCCCGGGACTAGCGGGGGGCCGAATTAAGGGGACCCAGTACTTC. This encodes CASSPGLAGGRIKGTQYF.

A few counts support this clone. The chain links TRBV5-1 to TRBJ2-3, with TRBD1 matching over 8 bases. Trimming took 4 bases from V and 6 from J; bases not matched to a gene: 7. CDR3 length equals 14 residues. Per the germline V gene, CDR1 is SGHRS and CDR2 is YFSETQ. The CDR3: CASSMDRDSDTQYF. In DNA, the CDR3 is TGCGCCAGCAGCATGGACAGGGATTCGGATACGCAGTATTTT.

The V and J genes are TRBV19 and TRBJ2-1; D call uncertain. Germline V lookup: CDR1 LNHDA, CDR2 SQIVND (reference sequence). The CDR3 covers 11 residues. V was trimmed by 1 base and J by 6 bases, leaving 1 base between them. The CDR3 here is CASSIVNEQFF. The CDR3 bases are TGTGCCAGTAGTATAGTCAATGAGCAGTTCTTC.

This clone occurred a few times. This chain uses TRBV25-1 with TRBJ2-1; D remains unclear. The V end lost 5 bases, the J end lost 3 bases, and 17 bases lay between the germline ends. The CDR3 totals 16 residues. Germline V lookup: CDR1 MGHDK, CDR2 SYGVNS. CDR3 in DNA: TGTGCCAGCAGTTCCACCAGGTCGGCCTTCTACAATGAGCAGTTCTTC. Protein: CASSSTRSAFYNEQFF.

This chain links TRBV11-2 with TRBJ2-2, with D unresolved. Germline loops: CDR1 SGHAT, CDR2 FQNNGV. V dropped 5 bases and J dropped 3 bases, with 13 bases sitting between them. The CDR3 consists of 15 residues. CDR3 loop: CASSPYSPDTGELFF. CDR3 sequence (DNA): TGTGCCAGCAGCCCCTATTCTCCGGACACCGGGGAGCTGTTTTTT.